The rows below give T cell receptor beta chains drawn from one sample of a study of T cell responses to AZD1222 COVID-19 vaccine. Measured with immunoSEQ multiplex PCR; TCRdb has only the in-frame clones, and not every one. The profile covers over 110,000 clones, with just over 90% appearing a single time and roughly 4.9% taken by the ten largest. The specimen was peripheral blood, collected on day 0 of AZD1222 vaccination. Every receptor here comes from an adult in good health. The CDR3 runs from the conserved cysteine through the conserved F or W. Fields, in order: CDR3 DNA, CDR3 protein, D gene, J gene, V gene, clone size. D genes are given only for firm matches. Rows may omit the clone size; those that give it use once, few, many or a size class.

TGTGCCAGCAGCTTAGGGGTGGGGCAAGAGACCCAGTACTTC,CASSLGVGQETQYF,-,TRBJ2-5,TRBV7-2,-
TGTGCCAGCAGTTACCCCCCGACAGGCACCTCCTACGAGCAGTACTTC,CASSYPPTGTSYEQYF,-,TRBJ2-7,TRBV28,few
TGTGCCAGCAGCCCAAGACTAGCGGGATCCCAAGAGACCCAGTACTTC,CASSPRLAGSQETQYF,TRBD2,TRBJ2-5,TRBV4-2,-
TGTGCCAGCAGTGAAGTGTGGGACAGGGTGTCGGCCACTGAAGCTTTCTTT,CASSEVWDRVSATEAFF,TRBD1,TRBJ1-1,TRBV2,-
TGTGCCAGCAGAGAAACTAGCGGGGGGGCTTGGGGCACAGATACGCAGTATTTT,CASRETSGGAWGTDTQYF,TRBD2,TRBJ2-3,TRBV6-1,-
TGTGCCAGCAGCTTGGTAACGGCGGGACTCTCCTACAATGAGCAGTTCTTC,CASSLVTAGLSYNEQFF,-,TRBJ2-1,TRBV5-6,-
TGTGCCAGCAGCCCGGCGGCCAGCGGCACAGATACGCAGTATTTT,CASSPAASGTDTQYF,-,TRBJ2-3,TRBV11-2,-
TGTGCCAGCGGGAGATCTAACTCCTACGAGCAGTACTTC,CASGRSNSYEQYF,-,TRBJ2-7,TRBV6-6,-
TGCAGCGCCAGTGGTGTGCGGGATACGCAGTATTTT,CSASGVRDTQYF,-,TRBJ2-3,TRBV29-1,-
TGCGCCAGCAGCTCATCCGGGACAGGGTCTAACTATGGCTACACCTTC,CASSSSGTGSNYGYTF,TRBD1,TRBJ1-2,TRBV5-1,-
TGTGCCAGCAGCCCGGGACAGAACCAAGAGACCCAGTACTTC,CASSPGQNQETQYF,TRBD1,TRBJ2-5,TRBV7-3,-
TGTGCCAGCAGTCACCAGGTTTTGGAAGCTTTCTTT,CASSHQVLEAFF,-,TRBJ1-1,TRBV12-3/TRBV12-4,-
TGCGCCAGCAGCTTAGGGACAGGGGGATTCTCCTACGAGCAGTACTTC,CASSLGTGGFSYEQYF,TRBD1,TRBJ2-7,TRBV5-1,-
TGTGCCAGCAGCCGGGACCCAACGGGAGACGAGCAGTACTTC,CASSRDPTGDEQYF,-,TRBJ2-7,TRBV7-2,-
TGTGCCAGCAGTGACAGGGGGCAATACGAGCAGTACTTC,CASSDRGQYEQYF,TRBD1,TRBJ2-7,TRBV6-1,-
TGTGCCAGCAGTCCGGGACCCTCGTGGGATAGCAATCAGCCCCAGCATTTT,CASSPGPSWDSNQPQHF,-,TRBJ1-5,TRBV27,-
TGTGCCACCAGCAGAGGCGTTGGGCAACTCCCAGATACGCAGTATTTT,CATSRGVGQLPDTQYF,-,TRBJ2-3,TRBV15,-
TGTGCCAGCAGTTCGCCTGAAAAGGGTGGCTACACCTTC,CASSSPEKGGYTF,-,TRBJ1-2,TRBV6-5,-
TGTGCCAGCAGCTCCCTTCGGGACAGGGGAGCGTATGGCTACACCTTC,CASSSLRDRGAYGYTF,TRBD1,TRBJ1-2,TRBV11-2,once
TGTGCCAGCAGCGGAACAGGGGGCGCCGACTATGGCTACACCTTC,CASSGTGGADYGYTF,TRBD1,TRBJ1-2,TRBV9,-
TGTGCCAGCAGCCCGTGGACTAGCGGGCTCGAGCAGTACTTC,CASSPWTSGLEQYF,TRBD2,TRBJ2-7,TRBV7-2,-
TGTGCCAGCAGTTTACCCGGAGCCGGCGAATACAATGAGCAGTTCTTC,CASSLPGAGEYNEQFF,-,TRBJ2-1,TRBV28,-
TGCGCCAGCAGCTTGATGGTGACAGGTACCACCGGGGAGCTGTTTTTT,CASSLMVTGTTGELFF,-,TRBJ2-2,TRBV5-1,-
TGTGCCAGCAGCGACCTAAAATTTTCGGACAGCAAGGGGCACAATGAGCAGTTCTTC,CASSDLKFSDSKGHNEQFF,-,TRBJ2-1,TRBV7-9,-
TGTGCCAGCAGCTTAGCGGGCGGGACCACCAATGAGCAGTTCTTC,CASSLAGGTTNEQFF,-,TRBJ2-1,TRBV7-2,once
TGTGCCTGGACCGGGACTAGCGGGAGGTTTGGTGAGCAGTTCTTC,CAWTGTSGRFGEQFF,TRBD2,TRBJ2-1,TRBV30,-
TGTGCCAGTAGTATACCCTGGGACCTAGGAACCGGGGAGCTGTTTTTT,CASSIPWDLGTGELFF,-,TRBJ2-2,TRBV19,-
TGCGCCAGCAGCCAAGTCTACAGGGGACCCCCTGACTACTACAATGAGCAGTTCTTC,CASSQVYRGPPDYYNEQFF,TRBD1,TRBJ2-1,TRBV4-3,few